Below, 14 T cell receptor beta chains from the same sample are listed, as sequenced in a study of CD8+CD57+ T cells in acquired aplastic anemia. Sequencing was done on patients that had shown CD8+CD57+ cell expansion by flow cytometry. The use of genomic DNA as template underpinned the TCR beta VDJ and CDR3 profiling. TCRdb independently ran MiXCR on the reads; one entry per CDR3 protein. The sample lists fewer than 200,000 distinct CDR3 sequences, around half occurring once. Sequences were obtained from sorted CD4+, CD8+, or CD8+CD57+ T cells (not recorded which) from PBMCs. These receptor sequences come from a human donor with aplastic anemia.

The chain is built from TRBV2 and TRBJ2-6; 7 bases match TRBD1. V shed 9 bases and J 4 bases; nucleotides not matched to a gene: 6. Germline loops: CDR1 SNHLY, CDR2 FYNNEI. The CDR3 is 14 residues long. Here the CDR3 reads CARQGSSGANVLTF. CDR3 nucleotides: TGTGCCAGACAGGGGTCAAGCGGGGCCAACGTCCTGACTTTC.

The chain employs TRBV10-2 and TRBJ2-1; no firm D call. V was shortened by 6 bases and J by 8 bases, with 20 bases between the two germline ends. The CDR3 totals 15 residues. In germline, CDR1 is WSHSY, CDR2 SAAADI. CDR3 protein: CASRSPFALRDEQFF. The CDR3 coding sequence is TGCGCCAGCAGGTCCCCCTTTGCACTTAGGGATGAGCAGTTCTTC.

This clonotype was seen ten or more times. This chain uses TRBV7-8 with TRBJ2-7; D possibly corresponds to TRBD1 (6 bases). Trimming took 3 bases from V and 3 from J, leaving 9 bases between them. Germline values: CDR1 SGHVS, CDR2 FQNEAQ. The length of the CDR3 is 13 residues. CDR3 amino acids: CASSLGQHYEQYF. CDR3 DNA: TGTGCCAGCAGCTTGGGACAACACTACGAGCAGTACTTC.

This clonotype was seen many times. CDR3 amino acids: CASSERLGGGNNSPLHF. CDR3 nucleotides: TGTGCCAGCAGTGAAAGGTTGGGAGGGGGTAACAATTCACCCCTCCACTTT. The V call is TRBV6-1, the J call TRBJ1-6; a possible D gene is TRBD1 (6 bases). Trimming removed 2 bases from V and 7 bases from J, with 18 bases in between. The CDR3 has 17 residues. From germline, CDR1 is MNHNS and CDR2 SASEGT.

This clonotype was observed at least ten times. The chain joins TRBV11-3 to TRBJ2-3; no firm D call. This CDR3 has 14 residues. The germline V and J ends were trimmed by 0 bases and 1 base, with 5 bases remaining between them. Germline lookup yields CDR1 SGHNT and CDR2 YENEEA. DNA for the CDR3: TGTGCCAGCAGCTTAGATCGGCGCACAGATACGCAGTATTTT. It yields the protein CASSLDRRTDTQYF.

This clonotype was found many times. Germline is not matched at one junction end, which may reflect a read error. The V and J genes are TRBV7-8 and TRBJ1-1; D is possibly TRBD1 (6 bases). The CDR3 is made up of 16 amino acids. Germline V gene data show CDR1 as SGHVS and CDR2 as FQNEAQ. The CDR3 sequence: CASSNRGDGTPPGFLF. The DNA of the CDR3 is TGTGCCAGCAGCAATAGAGGCGACGGGACACCCCCCGGTTTTCTCTTT.

This clonotype was counted only a few times. With a much larger clone just one base away, this may be a read error. V and J are TRBV2 and TRBJ1-2; 7 bases agree with TRBD1. Germline V gene lookup returns CDR1 SNHLY and CDR2 FYNNEI. The CDR3 is made up of 14 amino acids. CDR3 nucleotides: TGTGCCAGCAGCGATAAGATACAGGGGTTTGGCTGCACCTTC. It codes for CASSDKIQGFGCTF.

The chain couples TRBV10-3 to TRBJ2-5; 9 positions match TRBD1. The CDR3 length is 15 residues. Per germline, CDR1 ENHRY and CDR2 SYGVKD. V shed 3 bases and J 5 bases; nucleotides not matched to a gene: 7. CDR3: CAISDRDRVRETQYF. The CDR3 bases are TGTGCCATCAGTGATAGGGACAGGGTCAGGGAGACCCAGTACTTC.

This clonotype was observed many times. This chain uses TRBV7-8 with TRBJ2-4, with D maybe TRBD1 (6 bases). Germline CDR1 and CDR2: SGHVS and FQNEAQ. The V end lost 6 bases, the J end lost 2 bases, and 17 bases lay between the germline ends. The CDR3 spans 16 residues. In DNA form, the CDR3 reads TGTGCCAGCAGAGGTAACAGGGTAGGGTCCAAAAACATTCAGTACTTC. Its translation is CASRGNRVGSKNIQYF.

In the case of this clonotype: This may be a read error, as it is one base from a much larger clone. The chain couples TRBV14 to TRBJ1-2; D is unresolved. V gave up 1 base and J gave up 7 bases, with 13 bases separating them. Germline V gene lookup returns CDR1 SGHDN and CDR2 FVKESK. CDR3 length: 14 residues. Written as DNA, the CDR3 is TGTGCCAGCAGCCAAGTGGGAAGGTATTTTGGCTACACCTTC. Its protein product is CASSQVGRYFGYTF. Drawing the rest from reference TRBV14 and TRBJ1-2, the complete variable domain is EAGVTQFPSHSVIEKGQTVTLRCDPISGHDNLYWYRRVMGKEIKFLLHFVKESKQDESGMPNNRFLAERTGGTYSTLKVQPAELEDSGVYFCASSQVGRYFGYTFGSGTRLTVV.

In its sample, this clonotype was seen a few times. The chain couples TRBV7-8 to TRBJ2-1; D unresolved. The V end was cut by 1 base, the J end by 10 bases, with 8 bases between. The CDR3 sequence is 12 residues long. CDR1 is SGHVS and CDR2 is FQNEAQ in the germline V gene. In DNA, the CDR3 is TGTGCCAGCAGCTTAGGTCGCCGAGAGCAGTTCTTC. This translates into CASSLGRREQFF.

Ten or more counts support this clonotype. This sequence joins TRBV18 and TRBJ2-7, with 8 positions matching TRBD1. The CDR3 is 13 amino acids. The V gene's germline CDR1 is KGHSH and CDR2 LQKENI. V gave up 4 bases and J gave up 4 bases; unmatched junction bases: 3. The CDR3 sequence is CASSLRTGYEQYF. The CDR3 nucleotides are TGTGCCAGCTCACTAAGGACAGGGTACGAGCAGTACTTC.

With regard to this clonotype: With a much larger clone just one base away, this may be a read error. The J gene is TRBJ1-1, the V gene TRBV7-8; D not resolved. This CDR3 spans 12 amino acids. CDR1 SGHVS and CDR2 FQNEAQ come from the germline V gene. The V end was cut by 3 bases, the J end by 6 bases, with 8 bases between. As DNA, the CDR3 is TGTGCCAGCAGCTTTATAGACGCTGAAGCTTTCTTT. Translation gives CASSFIDAEAFF.

This clonotype was seen a handful of times. A much larger clone differs by one base, so this may be a read error. The J gene is TRBJ2-7, the V gene TRBV11-2, with 9 bases identical to TRBD1. This CDR3 has 13 residues. Trimming removed 5 bases from V and 12 bases from J; junction bases left unmatched: 11. The germline gives CDR1 SGHAT, CDR2 FQNNGV. The CDR3 DNA is TGTGCCAGCAGCCTTCGGTGGGACAGGGTCAGGTACTTC. It is translated as CASSLRWDRVRYF.